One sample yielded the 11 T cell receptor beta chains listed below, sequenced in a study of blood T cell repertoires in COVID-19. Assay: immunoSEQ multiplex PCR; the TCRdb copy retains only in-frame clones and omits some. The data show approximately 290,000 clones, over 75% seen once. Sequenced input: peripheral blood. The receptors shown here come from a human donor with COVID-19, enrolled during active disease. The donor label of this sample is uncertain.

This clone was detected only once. CDR3 residues: CASSDPGRGHTEAFF. CDR3 DNA: TGCGCCAGCAGTGACCCAGGCAGGGGCCACACTGAAGCTTTCTTT. The V and J genes are TRBV10-1 and TRBJ1-1, with D maybe TRBD1 (6 bases). V was clipped by 3 bases and J by 3 bases, with 14 bases between them. Germline CDR1 is WNHNN and CDR2 is SYGVQD (reference sequence). The CDR3 spans 15 residues.

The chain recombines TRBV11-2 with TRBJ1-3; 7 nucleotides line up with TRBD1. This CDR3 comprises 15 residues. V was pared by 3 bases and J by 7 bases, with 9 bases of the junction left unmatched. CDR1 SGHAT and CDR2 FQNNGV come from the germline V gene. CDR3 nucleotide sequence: TGTGCCAGCAGCTTTGAGGGGGCCTTAGGGAACACCATATATTTT. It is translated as CASSFEGALGNTIYF.

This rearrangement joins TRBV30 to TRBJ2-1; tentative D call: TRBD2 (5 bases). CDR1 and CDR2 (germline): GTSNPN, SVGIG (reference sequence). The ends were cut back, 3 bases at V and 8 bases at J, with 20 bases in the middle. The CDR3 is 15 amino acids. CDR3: CAWSPTTRAIDEQFF. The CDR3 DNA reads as TGTGCCTGGAGCCCCACCACTAGGGCCATAGATGAGCAGTTCTTC.

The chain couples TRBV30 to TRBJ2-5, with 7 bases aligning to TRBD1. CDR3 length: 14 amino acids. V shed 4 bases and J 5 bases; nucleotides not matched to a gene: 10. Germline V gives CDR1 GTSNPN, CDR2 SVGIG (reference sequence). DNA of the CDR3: TGTGCCTGGAACTTGCGAGGGGGCCGGGAGACCCAGTACTTC. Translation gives CAWNLRGGRETQYF.

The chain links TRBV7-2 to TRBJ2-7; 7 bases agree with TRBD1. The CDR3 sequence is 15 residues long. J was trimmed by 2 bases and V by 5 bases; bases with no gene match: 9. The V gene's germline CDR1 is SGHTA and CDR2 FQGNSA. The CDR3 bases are TGTGCCAGCAGCAACCCCGGGACAGAAACCTACGAGCAGTACTTC. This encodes CASSNPGTETYEQYF.

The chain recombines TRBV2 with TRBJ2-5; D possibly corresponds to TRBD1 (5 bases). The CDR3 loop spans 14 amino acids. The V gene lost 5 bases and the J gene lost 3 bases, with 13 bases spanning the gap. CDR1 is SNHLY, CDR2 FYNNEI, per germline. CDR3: CASSPPEQEETQYF. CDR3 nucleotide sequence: TGTGCCAGCAGTCCTCCGGAACAGGAAGAGACCCAGTACTTC.

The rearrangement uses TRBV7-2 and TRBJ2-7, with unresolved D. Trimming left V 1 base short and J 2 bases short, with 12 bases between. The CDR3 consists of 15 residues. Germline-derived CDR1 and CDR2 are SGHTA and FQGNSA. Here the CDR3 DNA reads TGTGCCAGCAGCTTAGGGCCAACCGCCACCTACGAGCAGTACTTC. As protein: CASSLGPTATYEQYF. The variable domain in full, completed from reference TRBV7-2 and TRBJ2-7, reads GAGVSQSPSNKVTEKGKDVELRCDPISGHTALYWYRQSLGQGLEFLIYFQGNSAPDKSGLPSDRFSAERTGGSVSTLTIQRTQQEDSAVYLCASSLGPTATYEQYFGPGTRLTVT.

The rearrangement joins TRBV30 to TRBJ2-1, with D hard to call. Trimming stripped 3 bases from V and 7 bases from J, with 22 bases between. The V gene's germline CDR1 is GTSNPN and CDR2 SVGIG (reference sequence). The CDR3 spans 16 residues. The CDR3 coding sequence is TGTGCCTGGAGGTCCGACGGGTTTCGAGAGGTTAATGAGCAGTTCTTC. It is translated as CAWRSDGFREVNEQFF.

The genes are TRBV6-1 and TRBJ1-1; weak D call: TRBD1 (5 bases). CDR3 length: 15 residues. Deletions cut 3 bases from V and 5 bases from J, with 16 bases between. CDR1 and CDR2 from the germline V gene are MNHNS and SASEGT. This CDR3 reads CASSETRGLATEAFF. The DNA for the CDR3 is TGTGCCAGCAGTGAGACGCGGGGACTCGCGACTGAAGCTTTCTTT.

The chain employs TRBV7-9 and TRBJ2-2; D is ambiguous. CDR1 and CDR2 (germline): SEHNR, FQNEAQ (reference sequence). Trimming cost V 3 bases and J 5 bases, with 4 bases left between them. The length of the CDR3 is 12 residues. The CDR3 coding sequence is TGTGCCAGCAGCTTCAGGACCGGGGAGCTGTTTTTT. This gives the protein CASSFRTGELFF.

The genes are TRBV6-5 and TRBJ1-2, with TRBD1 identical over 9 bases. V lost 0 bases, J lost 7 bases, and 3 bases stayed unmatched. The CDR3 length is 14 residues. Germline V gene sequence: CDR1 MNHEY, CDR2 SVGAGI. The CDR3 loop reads CASSYSQGAGGYTF. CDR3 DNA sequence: TGTGCCAGCAGTTACTCACAGGGGGCGGGTGGCTACACCTTC.